Below, 26 T cell receptor beta chains from the same sample are listed, as sequenced in a study of blood T cell repertoires in COVID-19 (dated by TCRdb to 2018 to 2020). Receptors were amplified or captured by the immunoSEQ multiplex PCR assay. TCRdb obtained this table from immuneACCESS and retained in-frame rearrangements with V and J assigned. These tables miss some clones; where compared with another copy, unresolved V genes account for less than half of the shortfall, and the remainder is unexplained. For this sample the table gives about 270,000 clones, of which about 82% were detected only once. The leading ten clones occupy approximately 9.1% of the sample. Sequences were obtained from PBMCs or T cells enriched from blood (not recorded which). These receptors were obtained from a woman aged 45-65 years with acute COVID-19.

The chain links TRBV21-1 to TRBJ1-2; the DNA was not used to check the table's D call, TRBD1. TRBV21-1 is assigned pseudogene status. The CDR3 spans 14 residues. CDR3 sequence: CASSKGQGTVGYTF. In DNA form, the CDR3 reads TGTGCCAGCAGCAAAGGACAGGGAACGGTGGGCTACACCTTC.

This chain uses TRBV27 with TRBJ2-1; 8 nucleotides agree with TRBD2. Trimming cost V 7 bases and J 1 base; bases outside gene matches: 0. The CDR3 covers 13 residues. Germline V CDR1 and CDR2: MNHEY, SMNVEV (reference sequence). The CDR3 spells CASKRGSYNEQFF. DNA for the CDR3: TGTGCCAGCAAGCGGGGGTCCTACAATGAGCAGTTCTTC.

This chain joins TRBV18 and TRBJ1-1; D gene ambiguous. The CDR3 extends over 16 amino acids. Trimming took off 4 bases at V and 1 base at J, with 16 bases between the two ends. Germline V gene sequence: CDR1 KGHSH, CDR2 LQKENI. The CDR3, as DNA: TGTGCCAGCTCACTTTTTACTACGGAGAAGAACACTGAAGCTTTCTTT. It yields the protein CASSLFTTEKNTEAFF.

V gene TRBV12-3 or TRBV12-4 combines with J gene TRBJ1-1; 7 bases map to TRBD1. With V trimmed by 6 bases and J by 5 bases, 6 bases remained unmatched. The length of the CDR3 is 13 residues. The CDR3 region is CASRLQGYTEAFF. The DNA for the CDR3 is TGTGCCAGCAGGCTACAGGGGTATACTGAAGCTTTCTTT.

This clone was counted once. The rearrangement joins TRBV7-2 to TRBJ2-5, with 7 bases aligning to TRBD1. This CDR3 comprises 15 residues. The germline V gene has CDR1 SGHTA and CDR2 FQGNSA. Trimming took 5 bases from V and 5 from J; bases not matched to a gene: 11. Here the CDR3 reads CASSRDRGLGETQYF. The CDR3 nucleotides read TGTGCCAGCAGCCGGGATAGGGGGCTTGGGGAGACCCAGTACTTC. The whole variable domain, filled in from reference TRBV7-2 and TRBJ2-5, reads GAGVSQSPSNKVTEKGKDVELRCDPISGHTALYWYRQSLGQGLEFLIYFQGNSAPDKSGLPSDRFSAERTGGSVSTLTIQRTQQEDSAVYLCASSRDRGLGETQYFGPGTRLLVL.

The rearrangement links TRBV19 to TRBJ2-1; 8 nucleotides align to TRBD1. V was clipped by 6 bases and J by 7 bases; unmatched bases: 5. CDR1 is LNHDA and CDR2 is SQIVND in the germline V gene (reference sequence). The CDR3 has 13 residues. The CDR3 sequence: CASSDRGWNEQFF. The DNA of the CDR3 is TGTGCCAGTAGCGACAGGGGATGGAATGAGCAGTTCTTC. The complete variable domain, with remaining parts taken from reference TRBV19 and TRBJ2-1, reads DGGITQSPKYLFRKEGQNVTLSCEQNLNHDAMYWYRQDPGQGLRLIYYSQIVNDFQKGDIAEGYSVSREKKESFPLTVTSAQKNPTAFYLCASSDRGWNEQFFGPGTRLTVL.

V gene TRBV30 combines with J gene TRBJ1-5; D not certain. The CDR3 is 14 amino acids. Trimming removed 3 bases from V and 1 base from J, with 10 bases in between. Germline CDR1 GTSNPN, CDR2 SVGIG (reference sequence). The CDR3 nucleotides read TGTGCCTGGAGACCGGGGAAGAGCAATCAGCCCCAGCATTTT. Its translation is CAWRPGKSNQPQHF.

This clone was recorded once. V gene TRBV7-2 combines with J gene TRBJ2-3; a weak D match, TRBD2 (6 bases). The V gene's germline CDR1 is SGHTA and CDR2 FQGNSA. CDR3 length equals 16 residues. V was shortened by 1 base and J by 1 base, with 12 bases between the two germline ends. The CDR3 nucleotides are TGTGCCAGCAGCTTAGGTAGGCCTAGCGGCACAGATACGCAGTATTTT. It specifies CASSLGRPSGTDTQYF.

This chain links TRBV4-3 with TRBJ1-4; tentatively, D is TRBD1 (6 bases). V lost 1 base, J lost 8 bases, and 11 bases lay in between. This CDR3 region has 14 residues. Germline-derived CDR1 and CDR2 are LGHNA and YSLEER. The CDR3 DNA reads as TGCGCCAGCAGCCAAGCACCAGGGGTGGAAAAACTGTTTTTT. Translating it yields CASSQAPGVEKLFF.

The genes are TRBV6-2 or TRBV6-3 and TRBJ2-7, with D unresolved. This CDR3 region has 11 residues. Trimming shortened V by 4 bases and J by 5 bases, and 6 bases separated the two germline ends. Germline V gives CDR1 MNHEY, CDR2 SVGEGT. In DNA form, the CDR3 reads TGTGCCAGCAGTTCGAGTAACGAGCAGTACTTC. Residues: CASSSSNEQYF.

This clone was seen more than once but under ten times. The chain employs TRBV15 and TRBJ1-4, with D unclear. CDR1 and CDR2 from the germline V gene are LNHNV and YYDKDF (reference sequence). The CDR3 contains 12 residues. Trimming took 3 bases from V and 13 from J, leaving 12 bases between them. CDR3 region: CATSSSGPRLFF. The CDR3 DNA is TGTGCCACCAGCAGCTCAGGCCCTCGACTGTTTTTT.

The rearrangement uses TRBV7-8 and TRBJ2-1, with TRBD2 matching over 8 bases. CDR1 and CDR2 (germline): SGHVS, FQNEAQ. The junction had 11 bases not matched to a gene; V was cut back by 5 bases and J by 5 bases. The CDR3 length is 16 residues. CDR3 nucleotides: TGTGCCAGCAGCCGCCCGAGCGGGGGTCGCGACAATGAGCAGTTCTTC. This translates into CASSRPSGGRDNEQFF.

The J gene is TRBJ1-1, the V gene TRBV7-9; D uncertain. Germline lookup yields CDR1 SEHNR and CDR2 FQNEAQ (reference sequence). With 5 bases removed from V and 0 bases from J, the gap between germline ends came to 13 bases. This CDR3 spans 15 amino acids. The CDR3 bases are TGTGCCAGCAGCGAAACAACCAGTGTGAACACTGAAGCTTTCTTT. Its translation: CASSETTSVNTEAFF.

This clone was detected only once. The chain recombines TRBV5-1 with TRBJ1-2, with 9 bases lining up with TRBD1. The CDR3 has 13 residues. Germline V lookup: CDR1 SGHRS, CDR2 YFSETQ. V lost 7 bases, J lost 6 bases, and 7 bases stayed unmatched. The CDR3 region has the DNA TGCGCCAGCGCGGGACAGGGTAGGGATGGCTACACCTTC. Translating gives CASAGQGRDGYTF.

Comment on this clone: One end of the junction is discordant with germline, which a read error may explain. The chain combines TRBV19 with TRBJ1-4; D possibly corresponds to TRBD1 (5 bases). The CDR3 consists of 12 residues. Germline V gives CDR1 LNHDA, CDR2 SQIVND (reference sequence). The CDR3 DNA sequence: TGTGCCAGTTCAGGCCCGGGACTCTCTTTCGTTTTT. Translation gives CASSGPGLSFVF.

The chain employs TRBV6-2 or TRBV6-3 and TRBJ1-5, with D possibly matching TRBD1 (6 bases). Germline V gives CDR1 MNHEY, CDR2 SVGEGT. The CDR3 length is 15 residues. Between the trimmed V and J ends, which lost 7 bases and 6 bases, there was a span of 19 bases. This CDR3 is CASTPGGRVGQPQHF. In DNA form, the CDR3 reads TGTGCCAGCACCCCGGGGGGGCGCGTTGGTCAGCCCCAGCATTTT.

CDR3 sequence reads: CASSEALGAEGYTF. CDR3 bases: TGTGCCAGCAGTGAAGCGCTAGGGGCGGAAGGCTACACCTTC. The V call is TRBV6-1, the J call TRBJ1-2, with D possibly being TRBD1 (5 bases). The germline CDR1 and CDR2 sequences are MNHNS and SASEGT. This CDR3 comprises 14 residues. The V end was cut by 0 bases, the J end by 8 bases, with 13 bases between.

The CDR3 region is CAWSDLQVTEAFF. CDR3 DNA: TGTGCCTGGAGTGACCTACAGGTCACTGAAGCTTTCTTT. This rearrangement joins TRBV30 to TRBJ1-1; possibly TRBD1 for D (5 bases). The CDR3 is 13 amino acids. The V end lost 1 base, the J end lost 4 bases, and 10 bases lay between the germline ends. From germline, CDR1 is GTSNPN and CDR2 SVGIG (reference sequence).

This rearrangement joins TRBV29-1 to TRBJ1-3; the D gene is possibly TRBD1 (6 bases). Germline V gives CDR1 SQVTM, CDR2 ANQGSEA. With 5 bases removed from V and 4 bases from J, the gap between germline ends came to 9 bases. This CDR3 is 12 amino acids long. For the CDR3, the DNA is TGCAGCGTTAAGGACAGCGGAAACACCATATATTTT. This encodes CSVKDSGNTIYF.

This clone was seen only a few times. This chain uses TRBV19 with TRBJ1-5; 11 nucleotides agree with TRBD1. The CDR3 sequence is 16 residues long. Germline trimming cut 5 bases from V and 4 bases from J; bases unmatched to any gene: 7. Germline assignment: CDR1 LNHDA and CDR2 SQIVND (reference sequence). The CDR3 here is CASSHTGTGGNQPQHF. The CDR3 DNA is TGTGCCAGTAGTCACACCGGGACAGGGGGGAATCAGCCCCAGCATTTT.

The V and J genes are TRBV5-1 and TRBJ2-7, with TRBD1 matching 7 bases. CDR1 SGHRS and CDR2 YFSETQ come from the germline V gene. Unmatched junction bases numbered 5, after V lost 1 base and J lost 1 base. The CDR3 extends over 15 amino acids. This CDR3 is CASSLYGTESYEQYF. The CDR3 DNA sequence: TGCGCCAGCAGCTTGTATGGGACAGAGTCCTACGAGCAGTACTTC.

This clone was seen just once. In nucleotides, the CDR3 is TGTGCCAGCAGGCACAGGGCGGGTACTGAAAAACTGTTTTTT. This translates into CASRHRAGTEKLFF. The chain recombines TRBV7-2 with TRBJ1-4; D may be TRBD1 (6 bases). The germline V gene has CDR1 SGHTA and CDR2 FQGNSA. The CDR3 spans 14 residues. V lost 6 bases and J 7 bases, leaving 15 bases between the germline ends.

The V gene is TRBV11-2, the J gene TRBJ2-5, with 14 positions matching TRBD2. Trimming cost V 4 bases and J 3 bases; bases outside gene matches: 13. Germline CDR1 and CDR2: SGHAT and FQNNGV. The CDR3 runs 19 residues. The CDR3 protein is CASSSTPGLAGAFEETQYF. The CDR3 coding sequence is TGTGCCAGCAGCTCGACGCCGGGACTAGCGGGGGCGTTCGAAGAGACCCAGTACTTC. The variable domain in full, completed from reference TRBV11-2 and TRBJ2-5, reads EAGVAQSPRYKIIEKRQSVAFWCNPISGHATLYWYQQILGQGPKLLIQFQNNGVVDDSQLPKDRFSAERLKGVDSTLKIQPAKLEDSAVYLCASSSTPGLAGAFEETQYFGPGTRLLVL.

This chain joins TRBV6-5 and TRBJ1-3; possible D gene TRBD1, 5 bases. The CDR3 runs 15 residues. V shed 0 bases and J shed 3 bases, with 9 bases lying between them. The germline V gene encodes CDR1 MNHEY and CDR2 SVGAGI. CDR3 protein: CASSYSERGGNTIYF. DNA for the CDR3: TGTGCCAGCAGTTACTCGGAAAGGGGTGGAAACACCATATATTTT.

Comments on this clone: Other DNA sequences within the sample encode an identical CDR3. CDR3 protein: CASSPGEDYGYTF. In DNA, the CDR3 is TGTGCCAGCTCACCCGGGGAGGACTATGGCTACACCTTC. The chain is built from TRBV18 and TRBJ1-2; D is unclear. CDR1 is KGHSH, CDR2 LQKENI, per germline. The CDR3 has 13 residues. V was shortened by 3 bases and J by 3 bases, with 8 bases between the two germline ends.

V usage is TRBV11-2 and J usage is TRBJ1-6, with D perhaps TRBD1 (6 bases). CDR3 size: 15 residues. The V end was cut by 1 base, the J end by 10 bases, with 14 bases between. Germline lookup yields CDR1 SGHAT and CDR2 FQNNGV. In nucleotides, the CDR3 is TGTGCCAGCAGCTTAGGGGGGCAGGGCCGCTCACCCCTCCACTTT. Its protein product is CASSLGGQGRSPLHF.